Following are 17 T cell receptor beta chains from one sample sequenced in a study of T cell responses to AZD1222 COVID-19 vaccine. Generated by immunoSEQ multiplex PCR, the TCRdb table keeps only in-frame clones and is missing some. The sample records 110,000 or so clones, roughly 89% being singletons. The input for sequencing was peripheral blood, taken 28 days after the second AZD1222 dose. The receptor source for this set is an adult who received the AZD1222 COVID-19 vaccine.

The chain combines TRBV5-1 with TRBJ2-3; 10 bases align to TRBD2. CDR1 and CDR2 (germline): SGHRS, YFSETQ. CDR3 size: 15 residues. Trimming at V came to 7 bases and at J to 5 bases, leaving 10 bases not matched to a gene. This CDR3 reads CASRLGGLAKDTQYF. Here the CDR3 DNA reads TGCGCCAGCCGCCTTGGGGGACTAGCGAAAGATACGCAGTATTTT.

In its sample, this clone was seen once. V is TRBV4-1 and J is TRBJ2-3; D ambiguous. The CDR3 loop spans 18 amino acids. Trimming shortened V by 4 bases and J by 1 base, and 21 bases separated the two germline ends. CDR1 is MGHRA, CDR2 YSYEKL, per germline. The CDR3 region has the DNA TGCGCCAGCAGCCCAGAACCCGGGTCATCCTGGGGCACAGATACGCAGTATTTT. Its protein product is CASSPEPGSSWGTDTQYF.

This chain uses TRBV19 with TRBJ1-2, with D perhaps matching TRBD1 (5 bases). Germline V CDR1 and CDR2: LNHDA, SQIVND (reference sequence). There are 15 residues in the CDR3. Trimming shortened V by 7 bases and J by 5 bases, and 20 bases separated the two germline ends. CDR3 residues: CASKKERTGVYGYTF. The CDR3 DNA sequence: TGTGCCAGTAAAAAGGAAAGAACAGGTGTATATGGCTACACCTTC. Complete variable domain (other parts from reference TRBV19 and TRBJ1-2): DGGITQSPKYLFRKEGQNVTLSCEQNLNHDAMYWYRQDPGQGLRLIYYSQIVNDFQKGDIAEGYSVSREKKESFPLTVTSAQKNPTAFYLCASKKERTGVYGYTFGSGTRLTVV.

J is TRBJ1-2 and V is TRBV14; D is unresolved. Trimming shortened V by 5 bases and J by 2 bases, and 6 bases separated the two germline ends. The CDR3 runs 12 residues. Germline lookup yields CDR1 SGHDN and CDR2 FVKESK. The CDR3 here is CASSSQNYGYTF. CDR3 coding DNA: TGTGCCAGCAGCTCTCAGAACTATGGCTACACCTTC.

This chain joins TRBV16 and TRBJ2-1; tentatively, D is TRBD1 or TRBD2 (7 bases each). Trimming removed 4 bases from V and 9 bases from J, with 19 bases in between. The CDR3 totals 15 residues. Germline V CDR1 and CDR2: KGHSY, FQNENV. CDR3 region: CASSRGPIRGGEQFF. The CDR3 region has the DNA TGTGCCAGCAGCCGAGGGCCTATCAGGGGGGGTGAGCAGTTCTTC. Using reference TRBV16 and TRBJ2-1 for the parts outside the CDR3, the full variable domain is GEEVAQTPKHLVRGEGQKAKLYCAPIKGHSYVFWYQQVLKNEFKFLISFQNENVFDETGMPKERFSAKCLPNSPCSLEIQATKLEDSAVYFCASSRGPIRGGEQFFGPGTRLTVL.

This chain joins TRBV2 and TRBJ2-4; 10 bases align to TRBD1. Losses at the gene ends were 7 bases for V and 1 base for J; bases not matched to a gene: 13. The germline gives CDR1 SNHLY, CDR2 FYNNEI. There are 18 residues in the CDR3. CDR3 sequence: CASTPGQGTPGAKNIQYF. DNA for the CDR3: TGTGCCAGCACCCCGGGACAGGGGACCCCCGGGGCCAAAAACATTCAGTACTTC. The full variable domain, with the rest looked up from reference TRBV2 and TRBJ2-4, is EPEVTQTPSHQVTQMGQEVILRCVPISNHLYFYWYRQILGQKVEFLVSFYNNEISEKSEIFDDQFSVERPDGSNFTLKIRSTKLEDSAMYFCASTPGQGTPGAKNIQYFGAGTRLSVL.

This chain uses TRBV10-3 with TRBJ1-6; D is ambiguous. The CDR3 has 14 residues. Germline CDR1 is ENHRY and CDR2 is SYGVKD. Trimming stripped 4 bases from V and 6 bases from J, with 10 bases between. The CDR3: CAISGAGVNSPLHF. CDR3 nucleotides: TGTGCCATCAGTGGGGCTGGTGTTAATTCACCCCTCCACTTT.

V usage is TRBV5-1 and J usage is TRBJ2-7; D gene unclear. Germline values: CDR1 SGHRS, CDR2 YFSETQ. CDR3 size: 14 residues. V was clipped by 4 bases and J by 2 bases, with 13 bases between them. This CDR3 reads CASSPNVGPYEQYF. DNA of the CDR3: TGCGCCAGCAGCCCAAACGTCGGGCCCTACGAGCAGTACTTC.

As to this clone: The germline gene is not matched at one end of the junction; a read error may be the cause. CDR3 residues: CASSRQGVETQYF. Written as DNA, the CDR3 is TGTGCTAGCAGCCGACAGGGTGTGGAGACCCAGTACTTC. This sequence joins TRBV7-7 and TRBJ2-5; TRBD1 matches 7 bases. This CDR3 region has 13 residues. Germline CDR1 and CDR2: SSHAT and FNYEAQ (reference sequence).

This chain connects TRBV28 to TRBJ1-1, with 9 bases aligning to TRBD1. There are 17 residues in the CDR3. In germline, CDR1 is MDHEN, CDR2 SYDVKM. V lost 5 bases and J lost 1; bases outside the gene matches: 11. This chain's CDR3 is CASSLTQGAPSNTEAFF. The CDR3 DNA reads TGTGCCAGCAGTCTTACACAGGGGGCCCCCTCGAACACTGAAGCTTTCTTT.

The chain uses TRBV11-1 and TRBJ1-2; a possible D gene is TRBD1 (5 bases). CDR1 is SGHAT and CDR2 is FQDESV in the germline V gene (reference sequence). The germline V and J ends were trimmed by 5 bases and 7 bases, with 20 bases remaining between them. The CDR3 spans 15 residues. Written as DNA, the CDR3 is TGTGCCAGCAGCCCACCGGGGGGTTCTACGGTTGGCTACACCTTC. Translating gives CASSPPGGSTVGYTF.

The CDR3 DNA sequence: TGTGCCAGCAGCCCGGGACAGTCGTCGAACGAGCAGTACTTC. It codes for CASSPGQSSNEQYF. The chain employs TRBV28 and TRBJ2-7; 7 bases map to TRBD1. The trim removed 6 bases at V and 5 bases at J, leaving 10 bases unmatched. The CDR3 extends over 14 amino acids. Germline CDR1 and CDR2: MDHEN and SYDVKM.

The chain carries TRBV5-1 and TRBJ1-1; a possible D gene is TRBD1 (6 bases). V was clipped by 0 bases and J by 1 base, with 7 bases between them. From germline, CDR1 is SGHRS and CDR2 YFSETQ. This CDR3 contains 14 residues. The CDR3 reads CASSLAQGNTEAFF. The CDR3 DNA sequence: TGCGCCAGCAGCTTGGCACAGGGGAACACTGAAGCTTTCTTT.

The CDR3 protein is CASSLSGGNEQFF. CDR3 DNA: TGTGCCAGCAGCTTATCAGGGGGCAATGAGCAGTTCTTC. V is TRBV7-2 and J is TRBJ2-1, with 7 bases matching TRBD1. From germline, CDR1 is SGHTA and CDR2 FQGNSA. This CDR3 contains 13 residues. The V and J ends lost 2 bases and 6 bases, in that order; junction bases with no gene match: 1. Variable domain in full (rest from reference TRBV7-2 and TRBJ2-1): GAGVSQSPSNKVTEKGKDVELRCDPISGHTALYWYRQSLGQGLEFLIYFQGNSAPDKSGLPSDRFSAERTGGSVSTLTIQRTQQEDSAVYLCASSLSGGNEQFFGPGTRLTVL.

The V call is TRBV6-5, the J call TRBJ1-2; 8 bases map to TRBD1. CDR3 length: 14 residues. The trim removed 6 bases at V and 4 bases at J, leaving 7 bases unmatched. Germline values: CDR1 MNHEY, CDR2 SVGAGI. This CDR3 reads CASSRDRLPYGYTF. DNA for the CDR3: TGTGCCAGCAGCAGGGACAGGTTGCCCTATGGCTACACCTTC.

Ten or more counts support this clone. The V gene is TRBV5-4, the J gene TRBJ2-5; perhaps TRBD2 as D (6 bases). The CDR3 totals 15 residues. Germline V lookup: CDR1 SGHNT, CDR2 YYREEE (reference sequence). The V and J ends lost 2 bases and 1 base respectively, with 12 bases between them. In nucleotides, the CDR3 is TGTGCCAGCAGCTTTGGCGGAGGGGTCCAAGAGACCCAGTACTTC. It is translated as CASSFGGGVQETQYF.

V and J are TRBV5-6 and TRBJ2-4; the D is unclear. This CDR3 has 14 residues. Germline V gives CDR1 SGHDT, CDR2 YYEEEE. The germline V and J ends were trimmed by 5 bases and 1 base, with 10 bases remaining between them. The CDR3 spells CASRGRMAKNIQYF. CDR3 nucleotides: TGTGCCAGCAGAGGTCGGATGGCCAAAAACATTCAGTACTTC.